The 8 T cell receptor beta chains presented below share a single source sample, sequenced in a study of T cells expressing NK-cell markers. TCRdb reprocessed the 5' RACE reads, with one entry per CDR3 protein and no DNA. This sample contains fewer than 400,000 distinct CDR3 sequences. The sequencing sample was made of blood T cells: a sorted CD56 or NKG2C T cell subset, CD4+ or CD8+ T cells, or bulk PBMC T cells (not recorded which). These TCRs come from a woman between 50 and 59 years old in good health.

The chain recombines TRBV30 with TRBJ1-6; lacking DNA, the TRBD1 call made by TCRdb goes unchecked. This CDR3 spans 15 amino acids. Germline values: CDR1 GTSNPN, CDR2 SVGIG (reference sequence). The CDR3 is CAWSVQQGPNSPLHF.

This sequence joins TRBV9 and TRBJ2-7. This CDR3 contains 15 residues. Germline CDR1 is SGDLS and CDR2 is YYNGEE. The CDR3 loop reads CASSLRQGFPYEQYF.

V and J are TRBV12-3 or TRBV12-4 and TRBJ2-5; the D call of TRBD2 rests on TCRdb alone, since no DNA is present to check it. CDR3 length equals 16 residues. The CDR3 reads CASSSYKAGGQETQYF.

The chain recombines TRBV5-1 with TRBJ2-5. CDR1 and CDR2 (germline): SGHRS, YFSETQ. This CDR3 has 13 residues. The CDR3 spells CASRESRQETQYF. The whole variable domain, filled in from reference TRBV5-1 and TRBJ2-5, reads KAGVTQTPRYLIKTRGQQVTLSCSPISGHRSVSWYQQTPGQGLQFLFEYFSETQRNKGNFPGRFSGRQFSNSRSEMNVSTLELGDSALYLCASRESRQETQYFGPGTRLLVL.

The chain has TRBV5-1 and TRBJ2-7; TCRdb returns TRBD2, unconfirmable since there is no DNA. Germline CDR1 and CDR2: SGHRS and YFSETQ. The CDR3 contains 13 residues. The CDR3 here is CASSSAGSPQQYF.

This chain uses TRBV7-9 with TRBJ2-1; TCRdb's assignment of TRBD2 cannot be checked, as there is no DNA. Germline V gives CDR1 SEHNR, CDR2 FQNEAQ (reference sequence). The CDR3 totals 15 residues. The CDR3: CASSSTSGTLNEQFF.

This chain's CDR3 is CSVEGGLGRETQYF. The chain combines TRBV29-1 with TRBJ2-5; TCRdb's D call of TRBD2 is untestable without DNA. The germline gives CDR1 SQVTM, CDR2 ANQGSEA. The CDR3 runs to 14 residues.

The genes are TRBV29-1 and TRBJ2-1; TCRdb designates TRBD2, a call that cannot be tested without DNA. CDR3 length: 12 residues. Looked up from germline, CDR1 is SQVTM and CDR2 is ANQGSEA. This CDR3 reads CSGRGREGEQFF.